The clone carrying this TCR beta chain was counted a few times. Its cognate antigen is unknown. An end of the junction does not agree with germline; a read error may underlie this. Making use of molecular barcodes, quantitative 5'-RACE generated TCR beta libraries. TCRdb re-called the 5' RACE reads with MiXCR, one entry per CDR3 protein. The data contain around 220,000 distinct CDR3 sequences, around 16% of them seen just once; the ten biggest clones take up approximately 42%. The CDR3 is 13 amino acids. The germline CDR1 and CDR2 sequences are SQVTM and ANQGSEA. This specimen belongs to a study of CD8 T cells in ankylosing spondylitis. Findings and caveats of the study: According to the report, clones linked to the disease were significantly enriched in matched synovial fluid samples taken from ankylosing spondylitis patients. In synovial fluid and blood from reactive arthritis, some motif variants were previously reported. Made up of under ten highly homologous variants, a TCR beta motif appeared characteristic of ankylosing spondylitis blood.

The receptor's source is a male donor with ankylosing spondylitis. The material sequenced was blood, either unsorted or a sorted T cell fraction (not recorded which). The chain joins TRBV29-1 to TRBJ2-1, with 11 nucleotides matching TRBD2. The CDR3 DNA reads TGCAGCGGGGGGAATATAGCGGGAGGGGAGCATTTCTTC. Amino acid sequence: CSGGNIAGGEHFF.